This TCR beta chain was sequenced in a study of response to subunit inactivated influenza vaccine. TCRdb processed the RT-PCR reads anew with MiXCR; each CDR3 protein has one entry. In the table there are roughly 650,000 distinct CDR3 sequences, approximately 15% of which are singletons. Only a few counts were recorded for this clonotype. Germline-derived CDR1 and CDR2 are SGHTA and FQGNSA. V shed 1 base and J shed 4 bases, with 8 bases lying between them. The CDR3 contains 15 residues. The chain carries TRBV7-2 and TRBJ2-6, with D unresolved. This specimen was PBMCs from blood, taken about 11 days after vaccination. The clonotype originates from a man between 50 and 59 years old who received an inactivated influenza vaccine. The CDR3 nucleotides read TGTGCCAGCAGCTTAGGCGAACCCGGGGCCAACGTCCTGACTTTC. It yields the protein CASSLGEPGANVLTF.